The 24 T cell receptor beta chains reported below all come from one sample, sequenced in a study of response to subunit inactivated influenza vaccine. TCRdb called the RT-PCR reads again in MiXCR, with one record for every CDR3 protein. Seen here are 500,000 to 600,000 distinct CDR3 sequences, roughly 12% observed once, and the top ten hold 8% to 13%. The same specimen was also included in a second study, on T cells expressing NK-cell markers. That paper states: Making the TCR beta cDNA relied on 5'RACE template switching with UMIs.

Material: PBMCs from blood, obtained on the day of vaccination. These receptors originate from a man aged 50-59 years who received an inactivated influenza vaccine.

The rearrangement uses TRBV5-1 and TRBJ2-5, with a possible D match to TRBD1 (6 bases). Trimming took off 2 bases at V and 3 bases at J, with 11 bases between the two ends. The CDR3 extends over 14 amino acids. Germline lookup yields CDR1 SGHRS and CDR2 YFSETQ. CDR3 sequence reads: CASSLSSGEETQYF. The CDR3 DNA follows: TGCGCCAGCAGCTTAAGTTCAGGGGAAGAGACCCAGTACTTC.

There are many counts of this clonotype. The chain uses TRBV7-2 and TRBJ2-1; D unclear. V was trimmed by 1 base and J by 14 bases, leaving 9 bases between them. In germline, CDR1 is SGHTA, CDR2 FQGNSA. The CDR3 is 11 residues long. CDR3 coding DNA: TGTGCCAGCAGCTTAGGGCGTCGGGAGTTCTTC. Translated: CASSLGRREFF. Using reference TRBV7-2 and TRBJ2-1 for the parts outside the CDR3, the full variable domain is GAGVSQSPSNKVTEKGKDVELRCDPISGHTALYWYRQSLGQGLEFLIYFQGNSAPDKSGLPSDRFSAERTGGSVSTLTIQRTQQEDSAVYLCASSLGRREFFGPGTRLTVL.

This rearrangement joins TRBV7-2 to TRBJ1-5, with D possibly being TRBD1 (6 bases). The CDR3 length is 17 residues. With 5 bases removed from V and 7 bases from J, the gap between germline ends came to 24 bases. CDR1 is SGHTA, CDR2 FQGNSA, per germline. CDR3 sequence: CASSDPGGPPNVQPQHF. The CDR3 nucleotides are TGTGCCAGCAGCGACCCCGGGGGGCCTCCAAATGTGCAGCCCCAGCATTTT.

The table lists this clonotype with a few counts. This chain joins TRBV12-3 or TRBV12-4 and TRBJ2-7; TRBD1 matches 8 bases. CDR3 length: 13 residues. With V trimmed by 5 bases and J by 4 bases, 4 bases remained unmatched. The CDR3 loop reads CASSRTGIYEQYF. CDR3 coding DNA: TGTGCCAGCAGTCGGACAGGGATTTACGAGCAGTACTTC.

This clonotype appeared many times. The chain employs TRBV28 and TRBJ1-5; no clear D gene. Germline V lookup: CDR1 MDHEN, CDR2 SYDVKM. The CDR3 has 12 residues. With 3 bases removed from V and 6 bases from J, the gap between germline ends came to 6 bases. This CDR3 is CASSFLGQPQHF. CDR3 DNA sequence: TGTGCCAGCAGTTTTCTGGGTCAGCCCCAGCATTTT.

This chain joins TRBV5-1 and TRBJ2-7; a weak D match, TRBD1 (7 bases). Germline V CDR1 and CDR2: SGHRS, YFSETQ. The CDR3 spans 14 residues. V shed 4 bases and J shed 2 bases, with 13 bases lying between them. The CDR3 region has the DNA TGCGCCAGCAGCGCAGGGGGGCCACCCTACGAGCAGTACTTC. It is translated as CASSAGGPPYEQYF.

In this sample, this clonotype turned up many times. J is TRBJ2-7 and V is TRBV11-1; 9 bases line up with TRBD2. The CDR3 has 14 residues. The V gene's germline CDR1 is SGHAT and CDR2 FQDESV (reference sequence). The J segment lost 2 bases and the V segment lost 3 bases, leaving 2 bases of the junction unmatched. The CDR3 DNA is TGTGCCAGCAGCTTGACTAGCGGACCCTACGAGCAGTACTTC. Protein sequence: CASSLTSGPYEQYF.

This rearrangement joins TRBV12-3 or TRBV12-4 to TRBJ2-5; 10 bases agree with TRBD2. V shed 3 bases, J shed 5 bases, and the junction held 15 bases outside the gene matches. The CDR3 covers 18 residues. CDR3 nucleotide sequence: TGTGCCAGCAGTTTTTTAACTAGCGGGAAGTATATGGTCGAGACCCAGTACTTC. This gives the protein CASSFLTSGKYMVETQYF.

There are a few counts of this clonotype. The chain employs TRBV29-1 and TRBJ2-5; D remains ambiguous. V lost 7 bases and J lost 2, with 14 bases in between. The CDR3 runs 13 residues. The germline V gene encodes CDR1 SQVTM and CDR2 ANQGSEA. CDR3 DNA sequence: TGCAGCGCAGGACGGCGTTTACAAGAGACCCAGTACTTC. This sequence encodes CSAGRRLQETQYF. Full variable domain (rest looked up from reference TRBV29-1 and TRBJ2-5): SAVISQKPSRDICQRGTSLTIQCQVDSQVTMMFWYRQQPGQSLTLIATANQGSEATYESGFVIDKFPISRPNLTFSTLTVSNMSPEDSSIYLCSAGRRLQETQYFGPGTRLLVL.

This clonotype was counted between two and nine times. V usage is TRBV5-1 and J usage is TRBJ2-3, with 14 bases fitting TRBD2. The V and J ends lost 4 bases and 6 bases, in that order; junction bases with no gene match: 13. The CDR3 loop spans 18 amino acids. The germline CDR1 and CDR2 sequences are SGHRS and YFSETQ. The DNA of the CDR3 is TGCGCCAGCAGCGCGGGATGGCCGGGACTAGCGGGAGAGGATACGCAGTATTTT. It yields the protein CASSAGWPGLAGEDTQYF.

A note on this clonotype: One end of the junction is discordant with germline, which a read error may explain. This sequence joins TRBV28 and TRBJ1-2; D perhaps matches TRBD1 (5 bases). This CDR3 comprises 15 residues. In germline, CDR1 is MDHEN, CDR2 SYDVKM. CDR3 residues: CASSLGQGTLNGYTF. As DNA, the CDR3 is TGTGCCAGTAGTTTGGGGCAGGGAACCCTCAATGGCTACACCTTC.

J is TRBJ2-1 and V is TRBV5-1; possibly TRBD2 for D (5 bases). The CDR3 loop spans 13 amino acids. Germline loops: CDR1 SGHRS, CDR2 YFSETQ. V gave up 4 bases and J gave up 7 bases, with 12 bases separating them. The CDR3 region has the DNA TGCGCCAGCAGCACTAGGACCGGTAATGAGCAGTTCTTC. Translated, it gives CASSTRTGNEQFF. The full variable domain, its missing parts supplied by reference TRBV5-1 and TRBJ2-1, is KAGVTQTPRYLIKTRGQQVTLSCSPISGHRSVSWYQQTPGQGLQFLFEYFSETQRNKGNFPGRFSGRQFSNSRSEMNVSTLELGDSALYLCASSTRTGNEQFFGPGTRLTVL.

The chain links TRBV20-1 to TRBJ2-3, with D possibly being TRBD1 or TRBD2 (5 bases each). This CDR3 region has 14 residues. V gave up 6 bases and J gave up 0 bases, with 13 bases separating them. The V gene's germline CDR1 is DFQATT and CDR2 SNEGSKA (reference sequence). CDR3 sequence: CSAMGRTSTDTQYF. The DNA of the CDR3 is TGCAGTGCAATGGGACGGACTAGCACAGATACGCAGTATTTT.

Of note for this clonotype: A junction end diverges from the germline sequence, so it may reflect a read error. The chain carries TRBV5-5 and TRBJ2-7; no clear D gene. CDR1 is SGHKS, CDR2 YYEKEE, per germline (reference sequence). The CDR3 consists of 12 residues. CDR3 DNA sequence: TGTGCCAGCAGCTTGGGGTCCTACGAGCACTACTTC. Amino acids: CASSLGSYEHYF.

This clonotype was detected many times. This chain links TRBV5-5 with TRBJ2-2; no firm D call. The CDR3 has 12 residues. V lost 1 base and J 3 bases, leaving 1 base between the germline ends. Per the germline V gene, CDR1 is SGHKS and CDR2 is YYEKEE (reference sequence). The CDR3 region has the DNA TGTGCCAGCAGCTTGTACACCGGGGAGCTGTTTTTT. This encodes CASSLYTGELFF.

This chain joins TRBV5-6 and TRBJ2-5, with a possible D match to TRBD2 (6 bases). V lost 4 bases, J lost 3 bases, and 19 bases lay in between. This CDR3 has 16 amino acids. CDR1 is SGHDT, CDR2 YYEEEE, per germline. The CDR3 region has the DNA TGTGCCAGCAGCCCACACCGACTAGAACGAGAAGAGACCCAGTACTTC. Translated, it gives CASSPHRLEREETQYF.

J is TRBJ2-7 and V is TRBV5-1; D remains ambiguous. With 4 bases removed from V and 7 bases from J, the gap between germline ends came to 15 bases. This CDR3 comprises 13 residues. Germline V CDR1 and CDR2: SGHRS, YFSETQ. The DNA for the CDR3 is TGCGCCAGCAGCCCTCATGGGTTCGGGGAGCAGTACTTC. It yields the protein CASSPHGFGEQYF.

This clonotype has a handful of counts. This chain joins TRBV20-1 and TRBJ2-3; 7 positions match TRBD1. The CDR3 length is 14 residues. The V gene end was trimmed by 5 bases and the J gene end by 1 base; junction bases not matched to a gene: 6. Germline loops: CDR1 DFQATT, CDR2 SNEGSKA (reference sequence). CDR3 DNA: TGCAGTGCTTACCCCGGGACAGGCACAGATACGCAGTATTTT. Its translation: CSAYPGTGTDTQYF.

Only a few counts were recorded for this clonotype. The J gene is TRBJ2-7, the V gene TRBV10-3; unclear D gene. Looked up from germline, CDR1 is ENHRY and CDR2 is SYGVKD. This CDR3 is 12 amino acids long. V was pared by 3 bases and J by 6 bases, with 9 bases between. The CDR3 sequence: CAISESSGEQYF. The CDR3 DNA reads as TGTGCCATCAGTGAAAGTAGTGGCGAGCAGTACTTC.

A few counts support this clonotype. The chain employs TRBV6-2 or TRBV6-3 and TRBJ2-5, with TRBD1 matching 10 bases. Germline lookup yields CDR1 MNHEY and CDR2 SVGEGT. The CDR3 extends over 17 amino acids. The V segment lost 7 bases and the J segment 2 bases; nucleotides outside the gene matches: 13. Here the CDR3 DNA reads TGTGCCAGCAACGTTCAGGTCGGACAGGGGGTGCAAGAGACCCAGTACTTC. Amino acid sequence: CASNVQVGQGVQETQYF.

The table lists this clonotype with many counts. The V gene is TRBV7-9, the J gene TRBJ2-1; D gene unclear. V was trimmed by 2 bases and J by 5 bases, leaving 4 bases between them. This CDR3 has 12 amino acids. The germline gives CDR1 SEHNR, CDR2 FQNEAQ (reference sequence). In DNA, the CDR3 is TGTGCCAGCAGCTTAATCGACAATGAGCAGTTCTTC. Translated: CASSLIDNEQFF.

The rearrangement links TRBV28 to TRBJ2-3; D is perhaps TRBD1 or TRBD2 (6 bases each). The CDR3 loop spans 14 amino acids. Trimming removed 8 bases from V and 0 bases from J, with 12 bases in between. Germline loops: CDR1 MDHEN, CDR2 SYDVKM. The CDR3 bases are TGTGCCAGCCGGGGGCGGTTGAGCACAGATACGCAGTATTTT. Residues: CASRGRLSTDTQYF.

The V gene is TRBV28, the J gene TRBJ2-6; D call uncertain. V gave up 3 bases and J gave up 0 bases, with 21 bases separating them. This CDR3 region has 20 residues. CDR1 MDHEN and CDR2 SYDVKM come from the germline V gene. The CDR3 reads CASSFVGQFVGPSGANVLTF. The CDR3 nucleotides are TGTGCCAGCAGTTTCGTCGGGCAGTTTGTAGGACCCTCTGGGGCCAACGTCCTGACTTTC.

The chain carries TRBV2 and TRBJ2-7; no reliable D call. The CDR3 is 13 amino acids. The V gene's germline CDR1 is SNHLY and CDR2 FYNNEI. The V and J ends lost 6 bases and 6 bases respectively, with 15 bases between them. The CDR3: CASSPATLPEQYF. As DNA, the CDR3 is TGTGCCAGCAGCCCAGCGACCCTTCCCGAGCAGTACTTC.